The clone carrying this TCR beta chain has at least ten counts. Its antigen is not known. This sample is drawn from a study of breast tumors, draining lymph nodes, adjacent tissues. TCRdb reanalysed the multiplex PCR reads using MiXCR and keeps one entry per CDR3 protein. This repertoire shows some 130,000 distinct CDR3 sequences, around 21% found once; its top ten account for 2.2%. Findings and limits, study-wide: Luminal-like breast cancer showed significantly higher tumor–nontumor repertoire similarity than basal-like. Tumor TCR diversity was below lymph nodes but above nontumor tissue.

Breast cancer patients provided tissue from their axillary draining lymph nodes. The sequence came from a female donor with breast cancer. Some clones in this sample may be carry-over from other donors' samples. The material sequenced was axillary lymph node tissue.

The CDR3 spells CASSYISGRGTDTQYF. CDR3 coding DNA: TGTGCCAGCAGTTATATCTCAGGGCGGGGCACAGATACGCAGTATTTT. V is TRBV6-5 and J is TRBJ2-3, with D tentatively TRBD1 or TRBD2 (5 bases each). CDR1 MNHEY and CDR2 SVGAGI come from the germline V gene. The CDR3 totals 16 residues. V was pared by 3 bases and J by 1 base, with 14 bases between.